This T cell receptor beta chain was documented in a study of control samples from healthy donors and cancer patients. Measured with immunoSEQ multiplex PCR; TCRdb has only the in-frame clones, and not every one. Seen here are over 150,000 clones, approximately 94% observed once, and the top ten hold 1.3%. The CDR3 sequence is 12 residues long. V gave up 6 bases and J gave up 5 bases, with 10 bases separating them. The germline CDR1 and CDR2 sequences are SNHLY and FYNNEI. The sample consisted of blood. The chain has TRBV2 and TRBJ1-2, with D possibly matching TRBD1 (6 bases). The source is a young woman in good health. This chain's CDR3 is CASRERGYGYTF. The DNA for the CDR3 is TGTGCCAGCAGAGAAAGGGGGTATGGCTACACCTTC.